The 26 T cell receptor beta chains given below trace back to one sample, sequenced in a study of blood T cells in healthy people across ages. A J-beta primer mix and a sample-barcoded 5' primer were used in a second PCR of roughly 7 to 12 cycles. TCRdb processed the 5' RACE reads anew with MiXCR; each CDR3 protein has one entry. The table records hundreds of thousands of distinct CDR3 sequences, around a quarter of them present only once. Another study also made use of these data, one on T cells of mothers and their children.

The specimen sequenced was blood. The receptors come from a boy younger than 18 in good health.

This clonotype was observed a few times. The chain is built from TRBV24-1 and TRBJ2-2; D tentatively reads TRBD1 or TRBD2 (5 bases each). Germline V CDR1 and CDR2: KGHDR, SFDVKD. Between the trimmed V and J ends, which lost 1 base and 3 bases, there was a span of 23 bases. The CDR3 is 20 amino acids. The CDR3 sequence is CATSDLPGSFKGRDTGELFF. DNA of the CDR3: TGTGCCACCAGTGATTTACCCGGGTCCTTCAAGGGGCGGGACACCGGGGAGCTGTTTTTT.

The CDR3 DNA reads TGTGCCAGCCGGACAGGGGGCGCCGGGAACACTGAAGCTTTCTTT. This translates into CASRTGGAGNTEAFF. V gene TRBV7-2 combines with J gene TRBJ1-1, with 11 bases fitting TRBD1. The trim removed 8 bases at V and 1 base at J, leaving 6 bases unmatched. The length of the CDR3 is 15 residues. Germline lookup yields CDR1 SGHTA and CDR2 FQGNSA.

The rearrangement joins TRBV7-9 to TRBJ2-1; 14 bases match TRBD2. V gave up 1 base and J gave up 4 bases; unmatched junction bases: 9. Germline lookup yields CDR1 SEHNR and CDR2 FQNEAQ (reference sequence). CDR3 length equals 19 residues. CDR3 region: CASSLVQGTSGGDYNEQFF. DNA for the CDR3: TGTGCCAGCAGCTTAGTTCAGGGGACTAGCGGGGGAGATTACAATGAGCAGTTCTTC. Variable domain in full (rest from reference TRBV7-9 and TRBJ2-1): DTGVSQNPRHKITKRGQNVTFRCDPISEHNRLYWYRQTLGQGPEFLTYFQNEAQLEKSRLLSDRFSAERPKGSFSTLEIQRTEQGDSAMYLCASSLVQGTSGGDYNEQFFGPGTRLTVL.

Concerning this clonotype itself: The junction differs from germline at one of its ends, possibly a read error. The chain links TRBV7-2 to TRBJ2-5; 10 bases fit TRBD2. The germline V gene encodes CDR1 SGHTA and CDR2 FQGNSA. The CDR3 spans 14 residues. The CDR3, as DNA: TGTGCCAGCAAGGTTACTAGCGGGGAAATTAGGGAGTTCTTC. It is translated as CASKVTSGEIREFF.

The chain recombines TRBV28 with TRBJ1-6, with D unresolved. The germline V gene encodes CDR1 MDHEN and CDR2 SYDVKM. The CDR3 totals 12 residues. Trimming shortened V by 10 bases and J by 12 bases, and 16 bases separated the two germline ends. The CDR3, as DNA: TGTGCCACCAGAGGCCGTTTGAGACCCCTCCACTTT. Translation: CATRGRLRPLHF.

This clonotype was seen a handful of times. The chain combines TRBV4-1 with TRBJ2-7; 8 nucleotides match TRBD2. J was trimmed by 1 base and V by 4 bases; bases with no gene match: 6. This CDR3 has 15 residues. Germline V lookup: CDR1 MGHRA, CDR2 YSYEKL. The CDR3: CASSLPTSGSYEQYF. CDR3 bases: TGCGCCAGCAGCCTCCCCACTAGCGGATCCTACGAGCAGTACTTC.

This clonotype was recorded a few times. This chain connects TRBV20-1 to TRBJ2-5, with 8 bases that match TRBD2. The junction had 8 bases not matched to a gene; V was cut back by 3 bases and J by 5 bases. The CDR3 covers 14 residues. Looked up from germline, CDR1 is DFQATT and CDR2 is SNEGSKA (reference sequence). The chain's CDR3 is CSARPRGARETQYF. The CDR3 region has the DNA TGCAGTGCTAGGCCGCGGGGGGCTCGGGAGACCCAGTACTTC.

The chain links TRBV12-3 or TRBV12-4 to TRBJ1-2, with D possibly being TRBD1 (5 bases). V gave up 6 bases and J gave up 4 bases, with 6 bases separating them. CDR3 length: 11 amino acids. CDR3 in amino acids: CASRQAYGYTF. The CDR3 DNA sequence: TGTGCCAGCAGACAGGCCTATGGCTACACCTTC.

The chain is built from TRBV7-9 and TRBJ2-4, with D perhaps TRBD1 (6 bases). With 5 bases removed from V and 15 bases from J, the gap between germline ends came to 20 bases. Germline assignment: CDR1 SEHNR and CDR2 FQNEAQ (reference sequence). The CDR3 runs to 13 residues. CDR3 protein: CASSPKAIGTPYF. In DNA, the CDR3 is TGTGCCAGCAGCCCTAAAGCAATAGGGACACCGTACTTC.

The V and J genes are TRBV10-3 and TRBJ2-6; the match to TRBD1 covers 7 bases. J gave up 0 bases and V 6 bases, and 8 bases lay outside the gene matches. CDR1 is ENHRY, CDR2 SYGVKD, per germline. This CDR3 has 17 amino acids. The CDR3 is CAISGQAMSSGANVLTF. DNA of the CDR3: TGTGCCATCAGCGGACAGGCGATGAGCTCTGGGGCCAACGTCCTGACTTTC.

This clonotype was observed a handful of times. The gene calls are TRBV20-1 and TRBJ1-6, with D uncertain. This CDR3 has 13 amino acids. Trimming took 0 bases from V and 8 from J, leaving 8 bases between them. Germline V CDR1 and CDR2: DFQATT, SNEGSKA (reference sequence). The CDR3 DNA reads TGCAGTGCTAGAGACACGTCCGATTCACCCCTCCACTTT. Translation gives CSARDTSDSPLHF.

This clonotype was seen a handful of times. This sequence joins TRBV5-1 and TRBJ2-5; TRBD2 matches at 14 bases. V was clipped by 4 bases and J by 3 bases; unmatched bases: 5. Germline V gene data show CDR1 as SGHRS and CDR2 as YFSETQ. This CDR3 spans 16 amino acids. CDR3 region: CASSARLAGGKETQYF. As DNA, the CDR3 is TGCGCCAGCAGCGCCCGACTAGCGGGGGGGAAAGAGACCCAGTACTTC.

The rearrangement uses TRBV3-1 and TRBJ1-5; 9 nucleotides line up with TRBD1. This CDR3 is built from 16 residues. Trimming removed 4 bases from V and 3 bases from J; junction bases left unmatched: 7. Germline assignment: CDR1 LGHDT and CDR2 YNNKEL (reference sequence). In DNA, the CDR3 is TGTGCCAGCAGCCTCACGGGACAGGGACCCAATCAGCCCCAGCATTTT. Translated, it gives CASSLTGQGPNQPQHF.

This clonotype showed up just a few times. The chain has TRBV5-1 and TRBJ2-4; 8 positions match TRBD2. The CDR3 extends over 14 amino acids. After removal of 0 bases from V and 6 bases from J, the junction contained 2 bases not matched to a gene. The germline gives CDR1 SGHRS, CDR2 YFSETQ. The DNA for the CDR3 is TGCGCCAGCAGCTTGGCAGCGGGGGCAAACATTCAGTACTTC. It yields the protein CASSLAAGANIQYF.

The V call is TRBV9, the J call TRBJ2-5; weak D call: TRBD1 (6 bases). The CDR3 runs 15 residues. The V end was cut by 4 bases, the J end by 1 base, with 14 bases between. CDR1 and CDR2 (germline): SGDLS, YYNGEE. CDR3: CASSHGNRVQETQYF. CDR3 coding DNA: TGTGCCAGCAGCCACGGGAACAGGGTCCAAGAGACCCAGTACTTC. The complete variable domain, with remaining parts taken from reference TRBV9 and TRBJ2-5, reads DSGVTQTPKHLITATGQRVTLRCSPRSGDLSVYWYQQSLDQGLQFLIQYYNGEERAKGNILERFSAQQFPDLHSELNLSSLELGDSALYFCASSHGNRVQETQYFGPGTRLLVL.

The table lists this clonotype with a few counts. The CDR3 DNA reads as TGCAGACCTACAGGGTTACGCACAGATACGCAGTATTTT. Residues: CRPTGLRTDTQYF. J is TRBJ2-3 and V is TRBV20-1; TRBD1 might be the D (6 bases). Germline-derived CDR1 and CDR2 are DFQATT and SNEGSKA (reference sequence). The CDR3 totals 13 residues.

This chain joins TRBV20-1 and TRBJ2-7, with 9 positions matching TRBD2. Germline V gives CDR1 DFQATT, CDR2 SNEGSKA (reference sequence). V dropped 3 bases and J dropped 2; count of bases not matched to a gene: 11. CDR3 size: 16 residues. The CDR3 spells CSASYPLAGGPYEQYF. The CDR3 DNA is TGCAGTGCTAGTTATCCCCTTGCGGGGGGGCCCTACGAGCAGTACTTC.

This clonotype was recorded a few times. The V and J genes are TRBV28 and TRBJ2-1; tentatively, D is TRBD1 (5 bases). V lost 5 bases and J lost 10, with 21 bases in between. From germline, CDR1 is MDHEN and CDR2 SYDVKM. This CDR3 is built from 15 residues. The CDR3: CASSLTSDRSGEQFF. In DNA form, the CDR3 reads TGTGCCAGCAGTCTCACCTCAGACCGATCAGGGGAGCAGTTCTTC.

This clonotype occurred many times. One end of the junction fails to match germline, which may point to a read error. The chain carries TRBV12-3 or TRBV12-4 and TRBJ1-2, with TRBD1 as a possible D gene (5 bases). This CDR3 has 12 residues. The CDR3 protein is CASSLGRGGYTF. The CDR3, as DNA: TGTGCCAGCAGCTTAGGACGGGGCGGCTACACCTTC.

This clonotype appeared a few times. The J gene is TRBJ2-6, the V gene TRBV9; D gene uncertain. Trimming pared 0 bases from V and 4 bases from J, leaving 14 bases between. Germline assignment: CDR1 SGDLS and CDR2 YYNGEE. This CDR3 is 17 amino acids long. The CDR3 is CASSVDPYRNGANVLTF. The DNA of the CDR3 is TGTGCCAGCAGCGTAGATCCCTATAGAAACGGGGCCAACGTCCTGACTTTC.

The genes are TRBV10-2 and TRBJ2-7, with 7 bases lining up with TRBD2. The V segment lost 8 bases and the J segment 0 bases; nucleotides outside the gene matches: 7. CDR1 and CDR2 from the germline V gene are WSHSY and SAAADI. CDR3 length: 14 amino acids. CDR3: CASGGDLSSYEQYF. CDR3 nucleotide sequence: TGCGCCAGCGGGGGGGACCTTAGCTCCTACGAGCAGTACTTC.

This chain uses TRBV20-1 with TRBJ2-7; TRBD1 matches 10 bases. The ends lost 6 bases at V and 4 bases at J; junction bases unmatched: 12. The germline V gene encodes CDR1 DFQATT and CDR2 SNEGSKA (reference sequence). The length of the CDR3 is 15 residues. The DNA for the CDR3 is TGCAGTGCCGAAAACGGACAGGGGGATTCGTACGAGCAGTACTTC. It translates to CSAENGQGDSYEQYF.

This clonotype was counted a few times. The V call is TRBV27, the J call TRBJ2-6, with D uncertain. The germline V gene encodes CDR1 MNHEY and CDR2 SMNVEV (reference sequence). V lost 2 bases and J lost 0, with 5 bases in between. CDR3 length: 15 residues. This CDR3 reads CASSLSLSGANVLTF. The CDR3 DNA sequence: TGTGCCAGCAGTTTAAGTCTCTCTGGGGCCAACGTCCTGACTTTC. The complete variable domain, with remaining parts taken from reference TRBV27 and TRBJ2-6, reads EAQVTQNPRYLITVTGKKLTVTCSQNMNHEYMSWYRQDPGLGLRQIYYSMNVEVTDKGDVPEGYKVSRKEKRNFPLILESPSPNQTSLYFCASSLSLSGANVLTFGAGSRLTVL.

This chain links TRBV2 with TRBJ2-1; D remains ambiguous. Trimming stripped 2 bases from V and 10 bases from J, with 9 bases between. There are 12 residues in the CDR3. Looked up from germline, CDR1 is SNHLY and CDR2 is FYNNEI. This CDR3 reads CASSELFWEQFF. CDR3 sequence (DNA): TGTGCCAGCAGTGAACTCTTTTGGGAGCAGTTCTTC.

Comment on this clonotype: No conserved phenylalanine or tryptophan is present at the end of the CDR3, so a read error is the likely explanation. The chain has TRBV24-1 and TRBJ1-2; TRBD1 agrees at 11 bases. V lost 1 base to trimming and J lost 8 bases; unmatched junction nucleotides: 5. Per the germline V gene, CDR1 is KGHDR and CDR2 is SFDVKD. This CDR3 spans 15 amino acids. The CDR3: CATSDFGQGARGYTL. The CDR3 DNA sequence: TGTGCCACCAGTGATTTCGGACAGGGGGCGCGAGGCTACACCCTC.

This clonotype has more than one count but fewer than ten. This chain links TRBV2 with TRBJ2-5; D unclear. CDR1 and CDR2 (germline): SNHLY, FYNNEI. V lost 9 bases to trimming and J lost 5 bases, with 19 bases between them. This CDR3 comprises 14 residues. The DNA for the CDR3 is TGTGCCAGGACGCCTGAAGCGAGCCAGGAGACCCAGTACTTC. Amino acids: CARTPEASQETQYF.